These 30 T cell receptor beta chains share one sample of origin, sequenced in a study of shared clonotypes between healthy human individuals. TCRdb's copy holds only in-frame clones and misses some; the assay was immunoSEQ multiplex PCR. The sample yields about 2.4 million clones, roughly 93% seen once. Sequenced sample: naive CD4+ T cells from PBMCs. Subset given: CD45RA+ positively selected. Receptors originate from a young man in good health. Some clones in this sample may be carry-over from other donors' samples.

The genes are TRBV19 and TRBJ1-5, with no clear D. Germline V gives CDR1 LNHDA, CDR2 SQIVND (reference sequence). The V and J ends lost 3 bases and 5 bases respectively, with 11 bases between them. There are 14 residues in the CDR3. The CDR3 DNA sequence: TGTGCCAGTAGTATCAGCCGGGCGGATCAGCCCCAGCATTTT. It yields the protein CASSISRADQPQHF.

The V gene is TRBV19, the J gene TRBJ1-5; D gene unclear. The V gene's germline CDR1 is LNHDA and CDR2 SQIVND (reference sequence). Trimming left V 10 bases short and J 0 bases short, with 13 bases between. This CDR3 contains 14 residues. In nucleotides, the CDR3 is TGTGCCACCGGACGGACGTATAGCAATCAGCCCCAGCATTTT. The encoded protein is CATGRTYSNQPQHF.

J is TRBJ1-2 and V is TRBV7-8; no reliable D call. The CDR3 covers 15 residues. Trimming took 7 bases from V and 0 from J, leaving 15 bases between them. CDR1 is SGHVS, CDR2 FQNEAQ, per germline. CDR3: CASKTDLFSNYGYTF. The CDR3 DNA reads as TGTGCCAGCAAGACCGATCTCTTCTCTAACTATGGCTACACCTTC. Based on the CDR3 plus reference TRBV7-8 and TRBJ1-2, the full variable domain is GAGVSQSPRYKVAKRGQDVALRCDPISGHVSLFWYQQALGQGPEFLTYFQNEAQLDKSGLPSDRFFAERPEGSVSTLKIQRTQQEDSAVYLCASKTDLFSNYGYTFGSGTRLTVV.

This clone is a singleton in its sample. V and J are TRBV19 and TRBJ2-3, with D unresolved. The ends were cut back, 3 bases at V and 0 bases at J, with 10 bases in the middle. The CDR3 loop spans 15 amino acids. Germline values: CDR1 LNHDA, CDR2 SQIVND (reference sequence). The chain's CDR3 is CASSISGVSTDTQYF. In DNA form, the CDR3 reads TGTGCCAGTAGTATTTCTGGAGTAAGCACAGATACGCAGTATTTT.

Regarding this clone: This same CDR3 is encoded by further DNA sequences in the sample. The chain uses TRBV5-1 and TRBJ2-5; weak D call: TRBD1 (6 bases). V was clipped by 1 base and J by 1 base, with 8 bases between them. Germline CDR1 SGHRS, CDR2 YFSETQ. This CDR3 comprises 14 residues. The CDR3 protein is CASSLLGAQETQYF. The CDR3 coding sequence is TGCGCCAGCAGCTTGTTGGGGGCCCAAGAGACCCAGTACTTC.

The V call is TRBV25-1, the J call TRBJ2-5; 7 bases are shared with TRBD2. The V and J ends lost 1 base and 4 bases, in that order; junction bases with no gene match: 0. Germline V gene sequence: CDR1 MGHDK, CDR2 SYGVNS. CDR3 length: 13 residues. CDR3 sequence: CASSEWGGETQYF. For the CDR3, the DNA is TGTGCCAGCAGTGAATGGGGGGGAGAGACCCAGTACTTC. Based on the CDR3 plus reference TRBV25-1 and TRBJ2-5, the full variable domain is EADIYQTPRYLVIGTGKKITLECSQTMGHDKMYWYQQDPGMELHLIHYSYGVNSTEKGDLSSESTVSRIRTEHFPLTLESARPSHTSQYLCASSEWGGETQYFGPGTRLLVL.

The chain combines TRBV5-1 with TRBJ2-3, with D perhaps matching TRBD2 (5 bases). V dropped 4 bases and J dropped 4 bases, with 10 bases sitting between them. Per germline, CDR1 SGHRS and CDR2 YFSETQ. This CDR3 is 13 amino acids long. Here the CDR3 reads CASSELASDTQYF. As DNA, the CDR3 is TGCGCCAGCAGCGAGTTAGCGTCAGATACGCAGTATTTT.

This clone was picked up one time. The CDR3, as DNA: TGTGCCAGCTCAACCGATGGAAGGGGAAGGAACTATGGCTACACCTTC. Amino acid sequence: CASSTDGRGRNYGYTF. The V call is TRBV18, the J call TRBJ1-2; D is perhaps TRBD1 (5 bases). Germline V gene data show CDR1 as KGHSH and CDR2 as LQKENI. Trimming took off 5 bases at V and 2 bases at J, with 18 bases between the two ends. CDR3 length equals 16 residues.

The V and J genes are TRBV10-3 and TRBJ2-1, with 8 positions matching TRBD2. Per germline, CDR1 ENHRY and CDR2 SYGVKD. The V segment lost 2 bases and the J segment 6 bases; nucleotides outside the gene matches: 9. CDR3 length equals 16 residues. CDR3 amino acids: CAISEPESGSGNEQFF. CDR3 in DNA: TGTGCCATCAGTGAGCCCGAAAGCGGGAGCGGCAATGAGCAGTTCTTC.

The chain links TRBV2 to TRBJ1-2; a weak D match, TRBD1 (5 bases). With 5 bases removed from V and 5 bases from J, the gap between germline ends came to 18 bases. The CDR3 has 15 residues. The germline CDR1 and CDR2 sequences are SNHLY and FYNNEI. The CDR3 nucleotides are TGTGCCAGCAGTAGTACAGGATACCCGGGGTATGGCTACACCTTC. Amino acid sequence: CASSSTGYPGYGYTF.

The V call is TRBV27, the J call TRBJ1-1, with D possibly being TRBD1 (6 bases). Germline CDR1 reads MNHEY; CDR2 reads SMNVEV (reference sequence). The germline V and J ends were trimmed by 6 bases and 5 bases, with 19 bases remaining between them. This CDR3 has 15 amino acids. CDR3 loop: CASSPRGGGGTEAFF. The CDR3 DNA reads TGTGCCAGCAGCCCACGAGGGGGGGGCGGAACTGAAGCTTTCTTT.

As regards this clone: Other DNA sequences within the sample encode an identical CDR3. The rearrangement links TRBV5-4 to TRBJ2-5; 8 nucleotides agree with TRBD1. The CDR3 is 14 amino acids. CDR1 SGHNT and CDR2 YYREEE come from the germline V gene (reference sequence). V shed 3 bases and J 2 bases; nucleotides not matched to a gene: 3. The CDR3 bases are TGTGCCAGCAGCTCTGGACAGGGACAAGAGACCCAGTACTTC. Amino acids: CASSSGQGQETQYF. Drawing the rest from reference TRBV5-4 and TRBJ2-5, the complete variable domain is ETGVTQSPTHLIKTRGQQVTLRCSSQSGHNTVSWYQQALGQGPQFIFQYYREEENGRGNFPPRFSGLQFPNYSSELNVNALELDDSALYLCASSSGQGQETQYFGPGTRLLVL.

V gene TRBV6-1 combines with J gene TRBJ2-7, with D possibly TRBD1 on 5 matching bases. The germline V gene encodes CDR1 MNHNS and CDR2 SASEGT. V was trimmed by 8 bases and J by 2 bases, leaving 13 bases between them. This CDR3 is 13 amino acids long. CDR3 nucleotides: TGTGCCAGCTGGAAGACAGCCACCTACGAGCAGTACTTC. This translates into CASWKTATYEQYF.

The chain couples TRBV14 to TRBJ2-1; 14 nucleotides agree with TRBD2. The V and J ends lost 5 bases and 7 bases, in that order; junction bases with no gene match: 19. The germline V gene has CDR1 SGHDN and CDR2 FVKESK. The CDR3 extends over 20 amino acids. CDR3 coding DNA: TGTGCCAGCAGCTTACTTCCGGGACTAGCGGGAGTAGATGGGAGGAATGAGCAGTTCTTC. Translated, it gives CASSLLPGLAGVDGRNEQFF.

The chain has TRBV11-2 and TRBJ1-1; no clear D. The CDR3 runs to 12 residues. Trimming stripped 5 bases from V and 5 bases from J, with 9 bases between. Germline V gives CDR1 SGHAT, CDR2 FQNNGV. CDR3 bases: TGTGCCAGCAGCACCAGCGGGACTGAAGCTTTCTTT. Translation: CASSTSGTEAFF.

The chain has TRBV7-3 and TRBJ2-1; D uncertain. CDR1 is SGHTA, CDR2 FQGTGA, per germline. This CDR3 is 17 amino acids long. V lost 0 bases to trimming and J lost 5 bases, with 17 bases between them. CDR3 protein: CASSLTGSGSFDNEQFF. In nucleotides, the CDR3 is TGTGCCAGCAGCTTAACTGGATCGGGTAGCTTCGACAATGAGCAGTTCTTC.

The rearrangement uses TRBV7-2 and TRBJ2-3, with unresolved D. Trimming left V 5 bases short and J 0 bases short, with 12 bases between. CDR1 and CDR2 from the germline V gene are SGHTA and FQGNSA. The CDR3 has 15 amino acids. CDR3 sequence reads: CASSPSLGSTDTQYF. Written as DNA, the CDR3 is TGTGCCAGCAGCCCCTCCCTTGGGAGCACAGATACGCAGTATTTT.

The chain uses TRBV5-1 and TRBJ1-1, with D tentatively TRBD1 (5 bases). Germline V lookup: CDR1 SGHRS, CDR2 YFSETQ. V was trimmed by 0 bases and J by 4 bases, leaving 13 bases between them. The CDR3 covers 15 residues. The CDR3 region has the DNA TGCGCCAGCAGCTTGGCCAATCTGGGGGGCACTGAAGCTTTCTTT. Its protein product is CASSLANLGGTEAFF.

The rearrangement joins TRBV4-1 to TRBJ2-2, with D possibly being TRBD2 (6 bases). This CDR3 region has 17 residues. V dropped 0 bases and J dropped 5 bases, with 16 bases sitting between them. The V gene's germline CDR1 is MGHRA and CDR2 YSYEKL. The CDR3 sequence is CASSQERLVLSTGELFF. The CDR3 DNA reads TGCGCCAGCAGCCAAGAGAGACTAGTTTTATCTACCGGGGAGCTGTTTTTT.

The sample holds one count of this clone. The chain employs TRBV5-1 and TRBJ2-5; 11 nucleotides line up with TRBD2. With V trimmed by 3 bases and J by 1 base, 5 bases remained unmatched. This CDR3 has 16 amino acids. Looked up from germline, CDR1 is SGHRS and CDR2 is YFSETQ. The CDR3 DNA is TGCGCCAGCAGCTGGGGGACTAGCGGAGCCCAAGAGACCCAGTACTTC. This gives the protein CASSWGTSGAQETQYF.

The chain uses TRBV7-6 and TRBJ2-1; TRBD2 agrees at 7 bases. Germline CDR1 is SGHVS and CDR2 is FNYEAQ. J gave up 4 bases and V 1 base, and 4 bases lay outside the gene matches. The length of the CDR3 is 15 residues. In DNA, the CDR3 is TGTGCCAGCAGCTTAGTTGGCGGGAGATACAATGAGCAGTTCTTC. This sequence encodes CASSLVGGRYNEQFF.

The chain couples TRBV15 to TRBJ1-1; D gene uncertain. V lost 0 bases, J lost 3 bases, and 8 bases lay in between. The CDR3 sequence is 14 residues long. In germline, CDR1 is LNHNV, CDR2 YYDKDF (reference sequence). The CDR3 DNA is TGTGCCACCAGCAGAGAGCGGAGGGACACTGAAGCTTTCTTT. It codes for CATSRERRDTEAFF.

The CDR3 spells CASSSLAGDSYEQYF. The CDR3 DNA reads as TGTGCCAGCAGTTCACTAGCGGGGGACTCCTACGAGCAGTACTTC. The chain has TRBV27 and TRBJ2-7; 11 bases fit TRBD2. V shed 4 bases, J shed 0 bases, and the junction held 2 bases outside the gene matches. The CDR3 extends over 15 amino acids. Germline lookup yields CDR1 MNHEY and CDR2 SMNVEV (reference sequence).

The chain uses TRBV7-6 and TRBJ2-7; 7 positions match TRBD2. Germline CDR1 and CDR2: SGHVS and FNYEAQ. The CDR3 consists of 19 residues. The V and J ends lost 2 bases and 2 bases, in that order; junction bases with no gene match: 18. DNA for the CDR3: TGTGCCAGCAGCTTATACCCCAAAGGAGCGGGATTGGAAACCTACGAGCAGTACTTC. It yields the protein CASSLYPKGAGLETYEQYF.

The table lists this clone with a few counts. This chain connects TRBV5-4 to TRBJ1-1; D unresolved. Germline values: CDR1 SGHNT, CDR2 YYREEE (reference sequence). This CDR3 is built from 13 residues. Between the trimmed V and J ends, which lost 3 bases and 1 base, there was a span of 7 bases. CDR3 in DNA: TGTGCCAGCAGCTGGGCTCCGAACACTGAAGCTTTCTTT. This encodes CASSWAPNTEAFF.

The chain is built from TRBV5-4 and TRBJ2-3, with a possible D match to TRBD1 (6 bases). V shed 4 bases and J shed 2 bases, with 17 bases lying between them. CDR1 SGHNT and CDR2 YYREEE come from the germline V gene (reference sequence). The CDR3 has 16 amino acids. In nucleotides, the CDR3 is TGTGCCAGCAGCCGACTGACAGGAGAGTTCACAGATACGCAGTATTTT. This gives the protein CASSRLTGEFTDTQYF.

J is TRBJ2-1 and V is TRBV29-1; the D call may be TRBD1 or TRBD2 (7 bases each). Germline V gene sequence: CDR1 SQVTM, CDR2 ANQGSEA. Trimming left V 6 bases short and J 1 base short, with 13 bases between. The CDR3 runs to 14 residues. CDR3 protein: CSVDREGSYNEQFF. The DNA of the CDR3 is TGCAGCGTCGACAGGGAGGGGTCCTACAATGAGCAGTTCTTC.

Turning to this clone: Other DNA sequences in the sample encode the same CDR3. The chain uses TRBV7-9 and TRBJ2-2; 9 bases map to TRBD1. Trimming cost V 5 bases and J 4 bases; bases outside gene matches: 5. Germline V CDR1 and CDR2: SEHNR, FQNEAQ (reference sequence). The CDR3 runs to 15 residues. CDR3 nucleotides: TGTGCCAGCAGCCTACGGACAGGGGTCACCGGGGAGCTGTTTTTT. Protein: CASSLRTGVTGELFF.

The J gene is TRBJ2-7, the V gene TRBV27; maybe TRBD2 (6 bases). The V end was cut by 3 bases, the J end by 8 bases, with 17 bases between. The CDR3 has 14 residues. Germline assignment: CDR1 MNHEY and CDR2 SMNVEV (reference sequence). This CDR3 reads CASSFSETSSQQYF. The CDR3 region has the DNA TGTGCCAGCAGTTTTAGCGAGACTAGTTCCCAGCAGTACTTC.

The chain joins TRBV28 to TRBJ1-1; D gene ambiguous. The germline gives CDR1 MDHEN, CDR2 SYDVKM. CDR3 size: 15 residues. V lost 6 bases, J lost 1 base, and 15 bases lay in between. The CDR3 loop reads CASSETRRGNTEAFF. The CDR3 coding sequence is TGTGCCAGCAGCGAGACGAGACGAGGGAACACTGAAGCTTTCTTT.